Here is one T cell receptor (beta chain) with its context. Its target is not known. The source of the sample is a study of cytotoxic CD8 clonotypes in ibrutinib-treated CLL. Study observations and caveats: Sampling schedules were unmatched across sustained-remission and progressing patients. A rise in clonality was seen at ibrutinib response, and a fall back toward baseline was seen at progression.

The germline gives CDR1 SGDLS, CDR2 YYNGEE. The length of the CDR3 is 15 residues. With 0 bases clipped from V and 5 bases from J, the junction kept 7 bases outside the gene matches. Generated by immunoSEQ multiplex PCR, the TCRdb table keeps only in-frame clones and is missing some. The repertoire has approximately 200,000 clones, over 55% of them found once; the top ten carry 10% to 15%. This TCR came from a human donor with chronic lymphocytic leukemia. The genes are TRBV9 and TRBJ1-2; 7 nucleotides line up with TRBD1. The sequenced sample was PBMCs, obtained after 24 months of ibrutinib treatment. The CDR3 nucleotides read TGTGCCAGCAGCGTAGATGCAGGGGGTAGTTATGGCTACACCTTC. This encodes CASSVDAGGSYGYTF.